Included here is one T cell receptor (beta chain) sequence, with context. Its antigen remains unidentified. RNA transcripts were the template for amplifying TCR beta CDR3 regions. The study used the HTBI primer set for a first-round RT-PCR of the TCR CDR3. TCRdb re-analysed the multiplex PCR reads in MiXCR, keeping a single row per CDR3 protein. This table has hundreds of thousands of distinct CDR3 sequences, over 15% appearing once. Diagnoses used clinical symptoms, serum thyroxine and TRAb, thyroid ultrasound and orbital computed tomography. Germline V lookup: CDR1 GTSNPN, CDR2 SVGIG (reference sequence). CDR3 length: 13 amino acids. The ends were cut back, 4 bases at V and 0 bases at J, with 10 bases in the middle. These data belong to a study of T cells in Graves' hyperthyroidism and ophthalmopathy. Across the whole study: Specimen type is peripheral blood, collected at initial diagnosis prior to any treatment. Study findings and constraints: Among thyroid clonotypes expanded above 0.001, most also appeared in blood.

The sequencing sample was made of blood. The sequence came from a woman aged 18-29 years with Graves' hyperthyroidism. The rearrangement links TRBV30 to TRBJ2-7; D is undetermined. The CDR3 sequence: CAWIRPDSYEQYF. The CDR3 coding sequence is TGTGCCTGGATCCGGCCGGACTCCTACGAGCAGTACTTC.